A single sample gave rise to the 22 T cell receptor beta chains below, sequenced in a study of blood T cells in healthy people across ages. A second PCR of 7 to 11 cycles used a sample-barcoded 5' primer and a J-beta primer mix. TCRdb independently ran MiXCR on the 5' RACE reads; one entry per CDR3 protein. Of about 1.4 million distinct CDR3 sequences in the sample, 59% were seen once. Source material: blood. The receptors here all came from a man aged 18-30 years in good health.

This clonotype was seen a few times. The chain has TRBV20-1 and TRBJ2-1; either TRBD1 or TRBD2 may fit D (5 bases each). The V gene's germline CDR1 is DFQATT and CDR2 SNEGSKA (reference sequence). The germline V and J ends were trimmed by 2 bases and 1 base, with 15 bases remaining between them. The CDR3 is made up of 16 amino acids. The CDR3 sequence is CSARPSWGNSYNEQFF. DNA for the CDR3: TGCAGTGCTAGACCTTCGTGGGGGAATTCCTACAATGAGCAGTTCTTC.

This chain connects TRBV7-9 to TRBJ2-3; 7 bases align to TRBD1. The germline V gene has CDR1 SEHNR and CDR2 FQNEAQ (reference sequence). V shed 4 bases, J shed 2 bases, and the junction held 21 bases outside the gene matches. The CDR3 extends over 20 amino acids. The CDR3 is CASSSVSYNSRDRDTDTQYF. The CDR3 coding sequence is TGTGCCAGCAGCTCTGTGTCCTACAATTCAAGGGACAGAGACACAGATACGCAGTATTTT.

V usage is TRBV20-1 and J usage is TRBJ2-3, with D possibly being TRBD1 or TRBD2 (6 bases each). Germline assignment: CDR1 DFQATT and CDR2 SNEGSKA (reference sequence). CDR3 length: 13 residues. Trimming took 4 bases from V and 4 from J, leaving 12 bases between them. The CDR3 nucleotides read TGCAGTGCTACGGGGGCGCGCGCAGATACGCAGTATTTT. This encodes CSATGARADTQYF.

The rearrangement joins TRBV4-1 to TRBJ2-1, with unresolved D. The V gene's germline CDR1 is MGHRA and CDR2 YSYEKL. The CDR3 has 16 residues. Trimming pared 0 bases from V and 7 bases from J, leaving 16 bases between. CDR3: CASSQDAAGLRNEQFF. DNA for the CDR3: TGCGCCAGCAGCCAAGATGCAGCAGGCCTGCGTAATGAGCAGTTCTTC.

This rearrangement joins TRBV2 to TRBJ1-5; the D gene is possibly TRBD1 (6 bases). Germline V gives CDR1 SNHLY, CDR2 FYNNEI. Trimming took off 5 bases at V and 4 bases at J, with 9 bases between the two ends. The CDR3 totals 13 residues. The CDR3 is CASSTDRNQPQHF. CDR3 DNA: TGTGCCAGCAGTACCGACAGGAATCAGCCCCAGCATTTT.

V usage is TRBV4-2 and J usage is TRBJ2-7; 9 bases match TRBD1. Germline assignment: CDR1 LGHNA and CDR2 YNFKEQ. The CDR3 contains 15 residues. The junction had 5 bases not matched to a gene; V was cut back by 1 base and J by 4 bases. Here the CDR3 reads CASSQAGTGLYEQYF. DNA of the CDR3: TGTGCCAGCAGCCAAGCGGGGACAGGGTTATACGAGCAGTACTTC.

This chain links TRBV29-1 with TRBJ2-2, with a possible D match to TRBD2 (6 bases). The V end was cut by 7 bases, the J end by 6 bases, with 21 bases between. This CDR3 has 15 residues. Per germline, CDR1 SQVTM and CDR2 ANQGSEA. CDR3 residues: CSAGSEGHLSGELFF. The CDR3 nucleotides are TGCAGCGCCGGGTCGGAGGGCCATTTATCCGGGGAGCTGTTTTTT.

The chain recombines TRBV29-1 with TRBJ1-1; D gene ambiguous. Trimming pared 0 bases from V and 11 bases from J, leaving 7 bases between. CDR1 and CDR2 from the germline V gene are SQVTM and ANQGSEA. The CDR3 has 10 residues. CDR3 residues: CSVEEGAAFF. Written as DNA, the CDR3 is TGCAGCGTTGAAGAAGGAGCTGCTTTCTTT. Supplemented by reference TRBV29-1 and TRBJ1-1, the full variable domain reads SAVISQKPSRDICQRGTSLTIQCQVDSQVTMMFWYRQQPGQSLTLIATANQGSEATYESGFVIDKFPISRPNLTFSTLTVSNMSPEDSSIYLCSVEEGAAFFGQGTRLTVV.

This chain uses TRBV2 with TRBJ2-3; perhaps TRBD2 as D (6 bases). This CDR3 is built from 12 residues. With 7 bases removed from V and 5 bases from J, the gap between germline ends came to 10 bases. Germline loops: CDR1 SNHLY, CDR2 FYNNEI. DNA of the CDR3: TGTGCCAGCACTTTGCGGGGAGATACGCAGTATTTT. It yields the protein CASTLRGDTQYF. Filled out from reference TRBV2 and TRBJ2-3, the complete variable domain reads EPEVTQTPSHQVTQMGQEVILRCVPISNHLYFYWYRQILGQKVEFLVSFYNNEISEKSEIFDDQFSVERPDGSNFTLKIRSTKLEDSAMYFCASTLRGDTQYFGPGTRLTVL.

The chain recombines TRBV5-1 with TRBJ2-4; D unclear. The germline V and J ends were trimmed by 4 bases and 8 bases, with 13 bases remaining between them. The CDR3 sequence is 13 residues long. Germline V gene sequence: CDR1 SGHRS, CDR2 YFSETQ. CDR3: CASSPVNEDIQYF. In DNA, the CDR3 is TGCGCCAGCAGCCCTGTCAACGAGGACATTCAGTACTTC.

The chain uses TRBV29-1 and TRBJ2-7; tentative D call: TRBD1 (6 bases). This CDR3 has 13 residues. Germline values: CDR1 SQVTM, CDR2 ANQGSEA. V was pared by 6 bases and J by 3 bases, with 15 bases between. The CDR3 coding sequence is TGCAGCGTCGCCCGGACAGCCAACTACGAGCAGTACTTC. Translating gives CSVARTANYEQYF.

This sequence joins TRBV20-1 and TRBJ1-2; possibly TRBD1 for D (5 bases). V lost 3 bases and J 3 bases, leaving 11 bases between the germline ends. Germline CDR1 and CDR2: DFQATT and SNEGSKA (reference sequence). The CDR3 has 13 residues. CDR3 residues: CSARQGWDYGYTF. The CDR3, as DNA: TGCAGTGCTAGGCAGGGATGGGACTATGGCTACACCTTC.

This clonotype was seen a few times. The chain couples TRBV6-2 or TRBV6-3 to TRBJ2-7, with D possibly being TRBD1 or TRBD2 (5 bases each). V lost 2 bases, J lost 3 bases, and 14 bases lay in between. Germline V gives CDR1 MNHEY, CDR2 SVGEGT. The length of the CDR3 is 15 residues. DNA for the CDR3: TGTGCCAGCAGTTACGGGGGTCTAAAGGACTACGAGCAGTACTTC. Translated: CASSYGGLKDYEQYF.

The V call is TRBV4-1, the J call TRBJ2-7; 8 nucleotides match TRBD1. This CDR3 is 17 amino acids long. The J segment lost 1 base and the V segment lost 4 bases, leaving 12 bases of the junction unmatched. From germline, CDR1 is MGHRA and CDR2 YSYEKL. The chain's CDR3 is CASSLLSTGAKSYEQYF. CDR3 in DNA: TGCGCCAGCAGCCTCTTATCGACAGGGGCGAAATCCTACGAGCAGTACTTC.

This clonotype was seen a few times. This rearrangement joins TRBV27 to TRBJ1-5; D may be TRBD1 (5 bases). V was pared by 1 base and J by 5 bases, with 12 bases between. Germline V gives CDR1 MNHEY, CDR2 SMNVEV (reference sequence). The CDR3 totals 15 residues. CDR3 loop: CASSLLGDLDQPQHF. The CDR3 coding sequence is TGTGCCAGCAGTTTATTAGGGGATCTCGATCAGCCCCAGCATTTT.

J is TRBJ1-2 and V is TRBV7-9; tentatively, D is TRBD1 (5 bases). The CDR3 runs 17 residues. Trimming stripped 1 base from V and 0 bases from J, with 15 bases between. Germline V gene data show CDR1 as SEHNR and CDR2 as FQNEAQ (reference sequence). Here the CDR3 DNA reads TGTGCCAGCAGCTTAGAGGGTTGGGACGCTACTAACTATGGCTACACCTTC. Its protein product is CASSLEGWDATNYGYTF.

CDR3 sequence reads: CASSVLGPGGSYEQYF. CDR3 sequence (DNA): TGTGCCAGCAGTGTCCTCGGTCCGGGAGGGTCCTACGAGCAGTACTTC. V gene TRBV27 combines with J gene TRBJ2-7; 8 nucleotides line up with TRBD2. The germline CDR1 and CDR2 sequences are MNHEY and SMNVEV (reference sequence). The junction had 10 bases not matched to a gene; V was cut back by 5 bases and J by 1 base. The length of the CDR3 is 16 residues.

The sample holds a few counts of this clonotype. The chain uses TRBV5-1 and TRBJ2-3; possible D gene TRBD2, 5 bases. Trimming took 0 bases from V and 3 from J, leaving 11 bases between them. Looked up from germline, CDR1 is SGHRS and CDR2 is YFSETQ. The CDR3 length is 15 residues. The chain's CDR3 is CASSLAVGMTDTQYF. The CDR3 nucleotides are TGCGCCAGCAGCTTGGCCGTCGGGATGACAGATACGCAGTATTTT.

This clonotype came up once. The rearrangement joins TRBV28 to TRBJ2-4; D possibly corresponds to TRBD1 (6 bases). The J call may be incorrect, as the DNA end agrees better with TRBJ2-7. The CDR3 consists of 13 residues. Germline values: CDR1 MDHEN, CDR2 SYDVKM. DNA of the CDR3: TGTGCCAGCAGTTACAGGGTGAGCGACGAGCAGTACTTC. Translating it yields CASSYRVSDEQYF.

This clonotype was counted once. The chain joins TRBV7-9 to TRBJ2-1; D is ambiguous. Germline V gives CDR1 SEHNR, CDR2 FQNEAQ (reference sequence). Trimming took 2 bases from V and 6 from J, leaving 14 bases between them. This CDR3 is built from 15 residues. The CDR3 loop is CASSLTGPVTNEQFF. DNA of the CDR3: TGTGCCAGCAGCTTAACTGGGCCTGTCACCAATGAGCAGTTCTTC.

This clonotype came up a few times. The chain uses TRBV20-1 and TRBJ2-7, with TRBD1 matching over 12 bases. The V and J ends lost 3 bases and 6 bases, in that order; junction bases with no gene match: 6. Per the germline V gene, CDR1 is DFQATT and CDR2 is SNEGSKA (reference sequence). The CDR3 runs 14 residues. CDR3 sequence: CSASGTGGGGEQYF. DNA of the CDR3: TGCAGTGCTAGCGGGACAGGGGGCGGGGGCGAGCAGTACTTC.

The CDR3 DNA follows: TGCGCCAGCAGCCCTCAGGGCGAGGGGGACGTTAATGAAAAACTGTTTTTT. It specifies CASSPQGEGDVNEKLFF. This chain connects TRBV4-1 to TRBJ1-4, with D maybe TRBD1 (6 bases). Germline values: CDR1 MGHRA, CDR2 YSYEKL. The ends were cut back, 4 bases at V and 4 bases at J, with 19 bases in the middle. The CDR3 is 17 amino acids.